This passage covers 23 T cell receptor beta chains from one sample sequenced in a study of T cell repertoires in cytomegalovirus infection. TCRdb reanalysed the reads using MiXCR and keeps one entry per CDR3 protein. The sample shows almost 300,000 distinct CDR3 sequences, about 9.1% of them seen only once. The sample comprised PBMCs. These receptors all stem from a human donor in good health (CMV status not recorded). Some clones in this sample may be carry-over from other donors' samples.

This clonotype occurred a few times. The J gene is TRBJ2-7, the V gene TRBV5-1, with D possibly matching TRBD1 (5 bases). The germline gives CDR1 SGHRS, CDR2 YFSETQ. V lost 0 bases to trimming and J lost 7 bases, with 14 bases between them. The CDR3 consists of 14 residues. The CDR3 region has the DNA TGCGCCAGCAGCTTGGTTTCAGGGATAGGTGAGCAGTACTTC. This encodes CASSLVSGIGEQYF.

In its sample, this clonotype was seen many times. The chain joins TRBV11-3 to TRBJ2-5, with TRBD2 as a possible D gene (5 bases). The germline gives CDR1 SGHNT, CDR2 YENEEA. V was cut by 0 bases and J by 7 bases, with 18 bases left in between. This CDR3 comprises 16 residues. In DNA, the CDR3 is TGTGCCAGCAGCTTAGATCTCGGGTCAGGCCGGGGGACCCAGTACTTC. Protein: CASSLDLGSGRGTQYF.

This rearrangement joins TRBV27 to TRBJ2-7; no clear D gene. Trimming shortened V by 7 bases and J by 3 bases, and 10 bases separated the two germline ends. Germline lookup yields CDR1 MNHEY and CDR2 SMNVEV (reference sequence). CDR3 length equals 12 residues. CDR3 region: CASKNSIYEQYV. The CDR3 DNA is TGTGCCAGCAAAAACAGTATCTACGAGCAGTACGTC.

CDR3 residues: CASSEGGTNYGYTF. The CDR3 coding sequence is TGTGCCAGCAGTGAAGGCGGAACTAACTATGGCTACACCTTC. The chain employs TRBV25-1 and TRBJ1-2; D is unresolved. This CDR3 is 14 amino acids long. Trimming pared 2 bases from V and 0 bases from J, leaving 7 bases between. Germline values: CDR1 MGHDK, CDR2 SYGVNS.

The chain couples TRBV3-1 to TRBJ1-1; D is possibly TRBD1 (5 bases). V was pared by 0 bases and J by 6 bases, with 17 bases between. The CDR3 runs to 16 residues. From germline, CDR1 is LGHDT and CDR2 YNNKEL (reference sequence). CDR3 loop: CASSQDLAGMSAEAFF. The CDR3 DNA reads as TGTGCCAGCAGCCAAGATCTAGCAGGGATGTCCGCTGAAGCTTTCTTT.

Written as DNA, the CDR3 is TGTGCCAGCAGTCCGCGTCGGGGGAGCCCTCTCCAAGAGACCCAGTACTTC. This codes for CASSPRRGSPLQETQYF. The V gene is TRBV6-1, the J gene TRBJ2-5; perhaps TRBD2 as D (6 bases). The V gene lost 5 bases and the J gene lost 1 base, with 20 bases spanning the gap. The CDR3 is 17 amino acids. From germline, CDR1 is MNHNS and CDR2 SASEGT.

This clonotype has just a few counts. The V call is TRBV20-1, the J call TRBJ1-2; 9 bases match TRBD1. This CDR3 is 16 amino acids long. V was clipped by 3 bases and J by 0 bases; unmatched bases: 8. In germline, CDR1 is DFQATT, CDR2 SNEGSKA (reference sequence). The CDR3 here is CSARFDRGSTNYGYTF. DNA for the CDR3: TGCAGTGCTAGGTTTGACAGGGGGAGTACTAACTATGGCTACACCTTC.

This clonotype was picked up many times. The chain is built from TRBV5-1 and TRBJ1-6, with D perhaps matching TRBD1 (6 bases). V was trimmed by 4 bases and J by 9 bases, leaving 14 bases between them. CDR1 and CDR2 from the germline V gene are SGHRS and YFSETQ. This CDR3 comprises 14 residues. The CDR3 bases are TGCGCCAGCAGCCTCAGACAGACAGGTTCACCCCTCCACTTT. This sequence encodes CASSLRQTGSPLHF.

The DNA of the CDR3 is TGTGCCAGCAGTTACACCGGACAGGGGCCAATCTCTGGAAACACCATATATTTT. It specifies CASSYTGQGPISGNTIYF. The chain uses TRBV6-6 and TRBJ1-3; TRBD1 matches 9 bases. The V gene end was trimmed by 2 bases and the J gene end by 0 bases; junction bases not matched to a gene: 8. The CDR3 sequence is 18 residues long. CDR1 MNHNY and CDR2 SVGAGI come from the germline V gene (reference sequence).

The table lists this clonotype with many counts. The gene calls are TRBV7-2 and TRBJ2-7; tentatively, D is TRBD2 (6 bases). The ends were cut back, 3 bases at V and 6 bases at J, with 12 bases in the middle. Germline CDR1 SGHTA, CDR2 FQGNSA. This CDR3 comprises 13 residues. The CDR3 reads CASSFPAGFEQYF. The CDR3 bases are TGTGCCAGCAGCTTTCCGGCGGGGTTCGAGCAGTACTTC.

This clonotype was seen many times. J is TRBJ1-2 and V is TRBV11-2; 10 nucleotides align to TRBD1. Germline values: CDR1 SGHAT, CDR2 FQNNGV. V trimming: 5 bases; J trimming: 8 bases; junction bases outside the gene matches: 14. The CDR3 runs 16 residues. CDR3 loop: CASSPHSTGGFWGYTF. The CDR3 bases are TGTGCCAGCAGCCCTCACTCGACAGGGGGCTTCTGGGGCTACACCTTC.

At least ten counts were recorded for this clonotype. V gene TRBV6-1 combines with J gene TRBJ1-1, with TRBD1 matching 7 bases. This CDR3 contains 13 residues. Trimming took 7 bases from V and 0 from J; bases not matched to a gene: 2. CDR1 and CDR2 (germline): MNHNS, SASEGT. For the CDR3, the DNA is TGTGCCAGCACTGGGACAGTGAACACTGAAGCTTTCTTT. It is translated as CASTGTVNTEAFF.

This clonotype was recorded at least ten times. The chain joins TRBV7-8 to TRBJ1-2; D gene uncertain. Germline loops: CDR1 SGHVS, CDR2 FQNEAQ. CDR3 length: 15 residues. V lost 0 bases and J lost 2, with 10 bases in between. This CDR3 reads CASSLARTPNYGYTF. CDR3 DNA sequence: TGTGCCAGCAGCTTAGCGAGGACCCCAAACTATGGCTACACCTTC.

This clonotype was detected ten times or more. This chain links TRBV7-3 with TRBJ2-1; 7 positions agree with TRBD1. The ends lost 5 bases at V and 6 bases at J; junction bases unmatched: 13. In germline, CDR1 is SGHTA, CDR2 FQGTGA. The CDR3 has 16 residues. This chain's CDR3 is CASSPHGQAVGNEQFF. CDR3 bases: TGTGCCAGCAGCCCACACGGACAGGCGGTAGGCAATGAGCAGTTCTTC.

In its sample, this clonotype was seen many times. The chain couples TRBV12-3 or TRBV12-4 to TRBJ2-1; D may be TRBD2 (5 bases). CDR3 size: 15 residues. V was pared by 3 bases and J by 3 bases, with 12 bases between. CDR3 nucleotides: TGTGCCAGCAGTTTGGGGAGTGAGGGCTACAATGAGCAGTTCTTC. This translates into CASSLGSEGYNEQFF.

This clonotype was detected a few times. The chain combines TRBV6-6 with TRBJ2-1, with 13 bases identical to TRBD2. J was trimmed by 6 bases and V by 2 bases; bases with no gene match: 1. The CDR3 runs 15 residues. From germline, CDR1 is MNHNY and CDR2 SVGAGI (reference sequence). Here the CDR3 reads CASSYTSGGANEQFF. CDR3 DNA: TGTGCCAGCAGTTACACTAGCGGGGGGGCCAATGAGCAGTTCTTC.

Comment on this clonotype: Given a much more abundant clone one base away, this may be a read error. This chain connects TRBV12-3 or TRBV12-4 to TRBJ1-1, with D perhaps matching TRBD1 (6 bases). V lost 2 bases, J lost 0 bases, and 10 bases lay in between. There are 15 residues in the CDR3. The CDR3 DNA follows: TGTGCCAGCAGTTTAAGGGACAACATGAACACTGAAGCTTTCTTT. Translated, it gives CASSLRDNMNTEAFF.

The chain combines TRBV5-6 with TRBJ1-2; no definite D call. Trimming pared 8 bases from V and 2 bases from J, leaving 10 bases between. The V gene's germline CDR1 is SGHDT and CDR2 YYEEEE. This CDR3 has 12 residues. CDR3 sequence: CASSLQNYGYTF. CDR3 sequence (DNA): TGTGCCAGTAGTCTGCAGAACTATGGCTACACCTTC.

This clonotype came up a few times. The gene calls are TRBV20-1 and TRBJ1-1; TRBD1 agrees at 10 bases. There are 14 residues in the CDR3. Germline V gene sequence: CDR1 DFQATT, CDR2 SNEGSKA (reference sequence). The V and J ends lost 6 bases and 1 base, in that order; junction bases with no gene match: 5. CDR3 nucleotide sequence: TGCAGTGCCACCGGGACAGGGGAGAACACTGAAGCTTTCTTT. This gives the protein CSATGTGENTEAFF.

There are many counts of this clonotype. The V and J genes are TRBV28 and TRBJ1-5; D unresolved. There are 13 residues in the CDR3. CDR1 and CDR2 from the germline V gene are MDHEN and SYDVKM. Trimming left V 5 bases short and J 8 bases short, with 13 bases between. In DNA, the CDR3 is TGTGCCAGCAGTCACAACCAAAGGGAGCCCCAGCATTTT. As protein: CASSHNQREPQHF.

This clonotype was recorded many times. The CDR3: CSASRPTNEKLFF. The CDR3, as DNA: TGCAGTGCTAGCCGGCCAACTAATGAAAAACTGTTTTTT. The chain recombines TRBV20-1 with TRBJ1-4; D not certain. The CDR3 spans 13 residues. Germline CDR1 DFQATT, CDR2 SNEGSKA (reference sequence). V lost 3 bases and J lost 0, with 5 bases in between.

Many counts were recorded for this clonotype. As DNA, the CDR3 is TGCAGCGTTGCGGGGGACGAGCAGTACTTC. Translated: CSVAGDEQYF. This chain links TRBV29-1 with TRBJ2-7; TRBD2 is a possible D gene (6 bases). Per the germline V gene, CDR1 is SQVTM and CDR2 is ANQGSEA. V dropped 4 bases and J dropped 5 bases, with 6 bases sitting between them. The CDR3 contains 10 residues.

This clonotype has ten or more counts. CDR3 amino acids: CASSEGVSGEKLFF. As DNA, the CDR3 is TGTGCCAGCAGTGAGGGGGTATCCGGGGAAAAACTGTTTTTT. The rearrangement uses TRBV2 and TRBJ1-4; D perhaps matches TRBD1 (5 bases). The V gene lost 3 bases and the J gene lost 8 bases, with 13 bases spanning the gap. CDR3 length: 14 amino acids. The germline V gene has CDR1 SNHLY and CDR2 FYNNEI.